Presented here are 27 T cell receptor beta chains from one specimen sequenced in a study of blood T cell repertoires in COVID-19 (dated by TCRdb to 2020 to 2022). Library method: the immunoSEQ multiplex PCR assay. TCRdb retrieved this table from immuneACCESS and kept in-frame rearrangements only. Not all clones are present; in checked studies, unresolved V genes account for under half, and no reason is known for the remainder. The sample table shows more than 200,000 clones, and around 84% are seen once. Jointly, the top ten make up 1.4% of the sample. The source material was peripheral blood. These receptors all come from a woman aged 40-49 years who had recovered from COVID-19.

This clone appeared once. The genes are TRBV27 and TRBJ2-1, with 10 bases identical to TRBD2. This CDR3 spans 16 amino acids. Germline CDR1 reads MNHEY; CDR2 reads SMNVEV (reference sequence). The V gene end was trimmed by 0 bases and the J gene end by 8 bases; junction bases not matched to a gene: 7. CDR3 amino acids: CASSLSNPSGGYEQFF. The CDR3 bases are TGTGCCAGCAGTTTATCGAACCCTAGCGGGGGTTATGAGCAGTTCTTC.

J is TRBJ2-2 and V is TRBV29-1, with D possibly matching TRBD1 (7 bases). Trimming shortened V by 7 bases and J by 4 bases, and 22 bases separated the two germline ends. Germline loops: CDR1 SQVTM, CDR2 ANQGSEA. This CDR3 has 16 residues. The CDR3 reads CSARAGGGGVTGELFF. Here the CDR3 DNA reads TGCAGCGCTCGGGCCGGAGGGGGCGGTGTCACCGGGGAGCTGTTTTTT.

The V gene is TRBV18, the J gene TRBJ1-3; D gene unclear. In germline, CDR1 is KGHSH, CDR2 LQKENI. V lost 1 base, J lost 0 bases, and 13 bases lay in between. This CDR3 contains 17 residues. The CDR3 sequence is CASSPLFGGDSGNTIYF. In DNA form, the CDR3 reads TGTGCCAGCTCACCACTGTTTGGTGGAGACTCTGGAAACACCATATATTTT.

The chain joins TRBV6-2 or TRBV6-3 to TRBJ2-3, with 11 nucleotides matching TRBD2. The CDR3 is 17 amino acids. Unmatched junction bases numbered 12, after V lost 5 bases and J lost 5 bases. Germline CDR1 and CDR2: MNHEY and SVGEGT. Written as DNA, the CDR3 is TGTGCCAGCAGTAGACTAGCGGGGACCCTCCGGGTAGATACGCAGTATTTT. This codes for CASSRLAGTLRVDTQYF.

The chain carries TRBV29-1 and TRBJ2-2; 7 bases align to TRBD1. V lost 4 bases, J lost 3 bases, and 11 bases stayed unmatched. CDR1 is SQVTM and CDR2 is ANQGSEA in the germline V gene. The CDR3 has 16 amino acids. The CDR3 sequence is CSVVAQGVLDTGELFF. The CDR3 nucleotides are TGCAGCGTTGTGGCGCAGGGGGTGTTAGACACCGGGGAGCTGTTTTTT.

The CDR3 bases are TGTGCCAGCTCACCTGGACAGACCCAAAGGGAGCAGTACTTC. This encodes CASSPGQTQREQYF. The chain joins TRBV18 to TRBJ2-7; weak D call: TRBD1 (6 bases). Between the trimmed V and J ends, which lost 3 bases and 7 bases, there was a span of 16 bases. Per the germline V gene, CDR1 is KGHSH and CDR2 is LQKENI. CDR3 length: 14 residues.

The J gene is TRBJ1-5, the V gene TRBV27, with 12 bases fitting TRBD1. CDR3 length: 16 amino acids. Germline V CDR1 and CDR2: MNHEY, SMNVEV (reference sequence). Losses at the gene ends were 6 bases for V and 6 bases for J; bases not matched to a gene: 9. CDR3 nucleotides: TGTGCCAGCAGAGAATCCGGGACAGGGGGCTTTCAGCCCCAGCATTTT. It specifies CASRESGTGGFQPQHF.

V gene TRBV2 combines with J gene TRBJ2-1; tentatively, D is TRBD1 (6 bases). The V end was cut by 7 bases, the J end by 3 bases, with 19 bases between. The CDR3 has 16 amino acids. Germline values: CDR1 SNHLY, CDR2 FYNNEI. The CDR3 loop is CASISSVGAIYNEQFF. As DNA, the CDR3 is TGTGCCAGCATCTCCTCTGTGGGGGCGATCTACAATGAGCAGTTCTTC.

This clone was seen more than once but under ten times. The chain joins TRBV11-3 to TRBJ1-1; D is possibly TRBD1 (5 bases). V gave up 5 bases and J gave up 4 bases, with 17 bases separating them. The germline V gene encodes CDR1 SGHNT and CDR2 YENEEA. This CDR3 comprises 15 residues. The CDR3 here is CASSPRISGGTEAFF. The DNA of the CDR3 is TGTGCCAGCAGCCCGAGGATATCGGGGGGCACTGAAGCTTTCTTT.

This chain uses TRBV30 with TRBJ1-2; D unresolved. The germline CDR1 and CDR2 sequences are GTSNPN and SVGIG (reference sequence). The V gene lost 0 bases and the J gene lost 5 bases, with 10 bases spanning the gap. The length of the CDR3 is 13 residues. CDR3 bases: TGTGCCTGGAGTGTAAACACAGTATATGGCTACACCTTC. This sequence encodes CAWSVNTVYGYTF.

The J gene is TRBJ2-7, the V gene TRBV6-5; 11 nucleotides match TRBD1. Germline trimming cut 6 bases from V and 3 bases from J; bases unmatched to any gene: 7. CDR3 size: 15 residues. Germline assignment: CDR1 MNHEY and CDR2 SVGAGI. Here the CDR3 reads CASRQGQGDGYEQYF. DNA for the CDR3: TGTGCCAGCAGGCAGGGACAGGGGGACGGCTACGAGCAGTACTTC.

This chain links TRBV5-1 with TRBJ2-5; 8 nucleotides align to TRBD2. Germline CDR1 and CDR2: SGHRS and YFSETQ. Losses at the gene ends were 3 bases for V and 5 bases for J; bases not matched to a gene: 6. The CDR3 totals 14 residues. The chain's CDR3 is CASSSGGAGETQYF. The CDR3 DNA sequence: TGCGCCAGCAGCTCCGGGGGGGCTGGTGAGACCCAGTACTTC. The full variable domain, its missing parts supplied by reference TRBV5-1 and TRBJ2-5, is KAGVTQTPRYLIKTRGQQVTLSCSPISGHRSVSWYQQTPGQGLQFLFEYFSETQRNKGNFPGRFSGRQFSNSRSEMNVSTLELGDSALYLCASSSGGAGETQYFGPGTRLLVL.

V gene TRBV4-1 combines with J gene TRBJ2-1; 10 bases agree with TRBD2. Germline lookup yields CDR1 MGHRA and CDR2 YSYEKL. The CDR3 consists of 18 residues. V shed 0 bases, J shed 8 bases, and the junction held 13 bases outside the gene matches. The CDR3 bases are TGCGCCAGCAGCCAAGATCTCAGGGCTAGCGGGGGTTTGTATGAGCAGTTCTTC. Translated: CASSQDLRASGGLYEQFF.

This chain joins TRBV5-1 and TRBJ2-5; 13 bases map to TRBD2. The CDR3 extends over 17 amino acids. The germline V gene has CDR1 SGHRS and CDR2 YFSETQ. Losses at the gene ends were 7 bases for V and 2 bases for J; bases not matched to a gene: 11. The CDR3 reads CASRPPGLAGSQETQYF. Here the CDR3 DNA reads TGCGCCAGCCGCCCCCCGGGACTAGCGGGGTCACAAGAGACCCAGTACTTC.

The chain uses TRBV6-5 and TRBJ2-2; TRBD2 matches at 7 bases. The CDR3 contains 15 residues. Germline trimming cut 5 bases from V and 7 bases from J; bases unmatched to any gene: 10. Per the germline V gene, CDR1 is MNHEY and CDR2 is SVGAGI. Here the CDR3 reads CASSQQLASVGELFF. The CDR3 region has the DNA TGTGCCAGCAGTCAACAACTAGCGAGTGTCGGGGAGCTGTTTTTT.

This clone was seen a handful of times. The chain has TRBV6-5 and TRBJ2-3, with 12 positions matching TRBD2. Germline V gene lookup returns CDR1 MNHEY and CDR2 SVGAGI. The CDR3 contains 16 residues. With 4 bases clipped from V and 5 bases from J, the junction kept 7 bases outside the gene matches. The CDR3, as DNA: TGTGCCAGCAGTTCCCTAGCGGGGGGGCTTCGAGATACGCAGTATTTT. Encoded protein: CASSSLAGGLRDTQYF.

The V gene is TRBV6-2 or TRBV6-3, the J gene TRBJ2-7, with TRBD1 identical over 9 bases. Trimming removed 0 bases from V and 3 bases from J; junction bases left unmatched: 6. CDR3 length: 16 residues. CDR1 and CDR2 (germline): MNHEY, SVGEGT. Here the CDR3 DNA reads TGTGCCAGCAGTTACTCAAGTACGGACAGGGGCTACGAGCAGTACTTC. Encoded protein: CASSYSSTDRGYEQYF.

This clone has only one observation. The CDR3 nucleotides read TGTGCCAGCTCACCGCAGATACCGGGACAGGGCATTGAAGCTTTCTTT. This encodes CASSPQIPGQGIEAFF. This chain connects TRBV18 to TRBJ1-1; 9 positions match TRBD1. J lost 7 bases, V lost 3 bases, and 12 bases had no gene match. This CDR3 region has 16 residues. Germline values: CDR1 KGHSH, CDR2 LQKENI.

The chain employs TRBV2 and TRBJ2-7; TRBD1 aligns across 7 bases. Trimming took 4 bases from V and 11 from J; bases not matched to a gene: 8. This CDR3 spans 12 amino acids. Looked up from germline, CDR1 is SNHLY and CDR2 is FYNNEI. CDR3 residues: CASSGSSGQEYF. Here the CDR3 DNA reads TGTGCCAGCAGTGGAAGTTCAGGACAGGAGTACTTC.

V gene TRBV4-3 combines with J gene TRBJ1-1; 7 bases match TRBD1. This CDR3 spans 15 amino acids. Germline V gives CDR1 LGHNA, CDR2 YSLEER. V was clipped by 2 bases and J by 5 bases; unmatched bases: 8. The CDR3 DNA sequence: TGCGCCAGCAGCCAATTTATGACAGGGTGGACTGAAGCTTTCTTT. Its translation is CASSQFMTGWTEAFF.

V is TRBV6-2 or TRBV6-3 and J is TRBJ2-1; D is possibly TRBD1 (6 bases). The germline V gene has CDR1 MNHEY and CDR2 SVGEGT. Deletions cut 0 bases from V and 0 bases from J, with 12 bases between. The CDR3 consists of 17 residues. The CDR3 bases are TGTGCCAGCAGTTACTCGCTGCAGGGGAGCTCCTACAATGAGCAGTTCTTC. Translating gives CASSYSLQGSSYNEQFF.

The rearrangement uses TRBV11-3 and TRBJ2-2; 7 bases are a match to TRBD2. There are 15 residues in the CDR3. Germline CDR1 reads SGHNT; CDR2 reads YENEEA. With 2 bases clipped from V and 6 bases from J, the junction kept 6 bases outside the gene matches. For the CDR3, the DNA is TGTGCCAGCAGCTTAATTAGCGGGTCTGCCGGGGAGCTGTTTTTT. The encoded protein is CASSLISGSAGELFF.

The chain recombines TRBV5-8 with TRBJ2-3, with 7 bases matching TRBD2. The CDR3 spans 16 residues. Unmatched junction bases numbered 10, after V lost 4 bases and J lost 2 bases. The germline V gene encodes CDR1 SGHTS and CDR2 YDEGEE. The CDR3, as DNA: TGTGCCAGCAGCCCGGGACTACTACGAAACACAGATACGCAGTATTTT. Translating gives CASSPGLLRNTDTQYF. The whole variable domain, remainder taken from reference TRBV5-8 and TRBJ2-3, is EAGVTQSPTHLIKTRGQQATLRCSPISGHTSVYWYQQALGLGLQFLLWYDEGEERNRGNFPPRFSGRQFPNYSSELNVNALELEDSALYLCASSPGLLRNTDTQYFGPGTRLTVL.

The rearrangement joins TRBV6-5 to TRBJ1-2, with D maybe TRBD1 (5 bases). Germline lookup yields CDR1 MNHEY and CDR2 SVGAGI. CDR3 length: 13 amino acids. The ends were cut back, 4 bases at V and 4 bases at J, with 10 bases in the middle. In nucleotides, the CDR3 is TGTGCCAGCAGTTCCCTGGGGGGCTATGGCTACACCTTC. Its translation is CASSSLGGYGYTF.

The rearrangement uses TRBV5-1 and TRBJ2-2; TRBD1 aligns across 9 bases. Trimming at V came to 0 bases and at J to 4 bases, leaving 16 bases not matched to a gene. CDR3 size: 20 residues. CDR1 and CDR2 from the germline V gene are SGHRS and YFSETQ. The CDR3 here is CASSLGLKTGGARSTGELFF. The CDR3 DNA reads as TGCGCCAGCAGCTTGGGTCTAAAGACAGGGGGTGCGAGAAGCACCGGGGAGCTGTTTTTT.

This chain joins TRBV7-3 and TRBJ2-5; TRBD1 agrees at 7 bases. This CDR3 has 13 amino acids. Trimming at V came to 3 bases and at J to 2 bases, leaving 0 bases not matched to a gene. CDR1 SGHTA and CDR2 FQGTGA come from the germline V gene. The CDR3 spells CASSLDRQETQYF. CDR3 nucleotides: TGTGCCAGCAGCTTGGACAGGCAAGAGACCCAGTACTTC.

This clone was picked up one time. The CDR3 DNA reads as TGTGCCAGCAGTTACTCAGGGAGCTATGGCTACACCTTC. Its translation: CASSYSGSYGYTF. The rearrangement joins TRBV6-5 to TRBJ1-2; D unclear. V was clipped by 0 bases and J by 4 bases, with 6 bases between them. Germline CDR1 and CDR2: MNHEY and SVGAGI. The CDR3 length is 13 residues.